This passage covers 28 T cell receptor beta chains from one sample sequenced in a study of cytomegalovirus exposure and HLA in healthy donors. The PCR contained 60 Vbeta and 13 Jbeta primers. Here immunoSEQ multiplex PCR was the method, and the copy in TCRdb shows in-frame clones only, minus some. Of 95,000 to 150,000 clones in the sample, less than 80% are singletons; the top ten hold 1.9%. The sample consisted of PBMCs. The receptors here all came from a man between 45 and 60 years old in good health and CMV-seronegative.

This rearrangement joins TRBV6-5 to TRBJ2-1, with D maybe TRBD2 (5 bases). In germline, CDR1 is MNHEY, CDR2 SVGAGI. The CDR3 sequence is 13 residues long. Trimming took 6 bases from V and 8 from J, leaving 14 bases between them. CDR3 residues: CASRRDFADEQFF. CDR3 DNA sequence: TGTGCCAGCAGGAGGGATTTCGCGGATGAGCAGTTCTTC.

Notes on this clone: Other DNA sequences within the sample encode an identical CDR3. The rearrangement links TRBV5-4 to TRBJ2-7; maybe TRBD2 (6 bases). There are 14 residues in the CDR3. CDR1 and CDR2 from the germline V gene are SGHNT and YYREEE (reference sequence). The germline V and J ends were trimmed by 1 base and 3 bases, with 11 bases remaining between them. The CDR3 spells CASSLTGGDYEQYF. Written as DNA, the CDR3 is TGTGCCAGCAGCTTGACAGGAGGGGACTACGAGCAGTACTTC.

The chain uses TRBV29-1 and TRBJ1-1; 8 nucleotides align to TRBD1. Germline CDR1 is SQVTM and CDR2 is ANQGSEA. Germline trimming cut 6 bases from V and 1 base from J; bases unmatched to any gene: 1. The CDR3 contains 12 residues. The CDR3 loop is CSVGTGNTEAFF. Here the CDR3 DNA reads TGCAGCGTCGGGACAGGGAACACTGAAGCTTTCTTT.

The chain is built from TRBV2 and TRBJ1-2; the match to TRBD1 covers 7 bases. CDR1 is SNHLY and CDR2 is FYNNEI in the germline V gene. V trimming: 5 bases; J trimming: 5 bases; junction bases outside the gene matches: 5. CDR3 length: 13 residues. This chain's CDR3 is CASSRDREYGYTF. The CDR3 region has the DNA TGTGCCAGCAGTCGAGACAGGGAGTATGGCTACACCTTC.

The chain employs TRBV2 and TRBJ1-4; tentatively, D is TRBD1 (6 bases). This CDR3 comprises 18 residues. V was pared by 7 bases and J by 0 bases, with 21 bases between. Germline assignment: CDR1 SNHLY and CDR2 FYNNEI. CDR3: CASKDSAFRIPTNEKLFF. In nucleotides, the CDR3 is TGTGCCAGCAAGGACAGCGCATTCCGGATTCCAACTAATGAAAAACTGTTTTTT.

This clone was seen more than once but under ten times. V and J are TRBV5-1 and TRBJ1-5; D ambiguous. The CDR3 contains 13 residues. Per germline, CDR1 SGHRS and CDR2 YFSETQ. Trimming pared 1 base from V and 5 bases from J, leaving 7 bases between. The CDR3 sequence is CASSLMSDQPQHF. Here the CDR3 DNA reads TGCGCCAGCAGCTTGATGTCGGATCAGCCCCAGCATTTT. Based on the CDR3 plus reference TRBV5-1 and TRBJ1-5, the full variable domain is KAGVTQTPRYLIKTRGQQVTLSCSPISGHRSVSWYQQTPGQGLQFLFEYFSETQRNKGNFPGRFSGRQFSNSRSEMNVSTLELGDSALYLCASSLMSDQPQHFGDGTRLSIL.

The chain couples TRBV5-1 to TRBJ1-4; D is ambiguous. With 0 bases removed from V and 11 bases from J, the gap between germline ends came to 17 bases. CDR1 and CDR2 from the germline V gene are SGHRS and YFSETQ. The CDR3 has 15 amino acids. The CDR3 sequence: CASSLEGGVWEKLFF. The CDR3 DNA is TGCGCCAGCAGCTTGGAGGGTGGTGTTTGGGAGAAACTGTTTTTT.

CDR3 amino acids: CASSEGTGEDGYTF. CDR3 coding DNA: TGTGCCAGCAGTGAGGGGACAGGAGAGGATGGCTACACCTTC. The rearrangement uses TRBV6-1 and TRBJ1-2; TRBD1 agrees at 8 bases. J gave up 6 bases and V 3 bases, and 6 bases lay outside the gene matches. CDR1 and CDR2 (germline): MNHNS, SASEGT. The CDR3 contains 14 residues.

As DNA, the CDR3 is TGTGCCACAAGCGGCGGGGAGGCCATGAACACTGAAGCTTTCTTT. Its protein is CATSGGEAMNTEAFF. The J gene is TRBJ1-1, the V gene TRBV19; D is uncertain. The length of the CDR3 is 15 residues. V lost 10 bases, J lost 0 bases, and 18 bases lay in between. Germline-derived CDR1 and CDR2 are LNHDA and SQIVND (reference sequence).

This chain uses TRBV6-5 with TRBJ2-5, with D possibly TRBD2 on 5 matching bases. The ends were cut back, 6 bases at V and 3 bases at J, with 5 bases in the middle. This CDR3 comprises 11 residues. Germline values: CDR1 MNHEY, CDR2 SVGAGI. As DNA, the CDR3 is TGTGCCAGCAGCGGGGAAGAGACCCAGTACTTC. This gives the protein CASSGEETQYF.

The V call is TRBV7-3, the J call TRBJ1-2, with 7 nucleotides matching TRBD1. The CDR3 length is 15 residues. Germline V CDR1 and CDR2: SGHTA, FQGTGA. Trimming removed 5 bases from V and 3 bases from J; junction bases left unmatched: 9. The CDR3 region has the DNA TGTGCCAGCAGCCCGTCGACAGGGTCCCACTATGGCTACACCTTC. It codes for CASSPSTGSHYGYTF.

This clone has just a few counts. This CDR3 reads CASSIDSNTGELFF. DNA of the CDR3: TGTGCCAGTAGTATAGATTCAAACACCGGGGAGCTGTTTTTT. V usage is TRBV19 and J usage is TRBJ2-2; D ambiguous. The CDR3 is made up of 14 amino acids. V gave up 0 bases and J gave up 2 bases, with 4 bases separating them. Germline values: CDR1 LNHDA, CDR2 SQIVND (reference sequence).

This clone came up a few times. This chain links TRBV9 with TRBJ1-2; the D gene is possibly TRBD1 (5 bases). V was pared by 2 bases and J by 6 bases, with 14 bases between. This CDR3 is 14 amino acids long. CDR1 is SGDLS and CDR2 is YYNGEE in the germline V gene. CDR3: CASSVAPGSHGYTF. Here the CDR3 DNA reads TGTGCCAGCAGCGTTGCTCCAGGGTCCCATGGCTACACCTTC.

The genes are TRBV18 and TRBJ2-5, with D perhaps TRBD2 (5 bases). V was clipped by 5 bases and J by 4 bases, with 14 bases between them. The CDR3 contains 14 residues. CDR1 is KGHSH, CDR2 LQKENI, per germline. The CDR3 nucleotides are TGTGCCAGCTCAGTGACACAACGGGGAGAGACCCAGTACTTC. The encoded protein is CASSVTQRGETQYF.

The chain employs TRBV9 and TRBJ1-4; unclear D gene. This CDR3 is built from 15 residues. Germline V gene sequence: CDR1 SGDLS, CDR2 YYNGEE. Trimming pared 4 bases from V and 7 bases from J, leaving 17 bases between. The CDR3 spells CASSPSLGEREKLFF. The DNA for the CDR3 is TGTGCCAGCAGCCCTTCCCTAGGAGAGCGTGAAAAACTGTTTTTT.

The chain joins TRBV7-9 to TRBJ2-1; 8 positions agree with TRBD2. With V trimmed by 5 bases and J by 14 bases, 11 bases remained unmatched. CDR3 length equals 13 residues. Germline V CDR1 and CDR2: SEHNR, FQNEAQ (reference sequence). The CDR3 sequence: CASSPEGAGGEFF. The CDR3, as DNA: TGTGCCAGCAGCCCCGAAGGGGCGGGGGGCGAGTTCTTC. Complete variable domain (other parts from reference TRBV7-9 and TRBJ2-1): DTGVSQNPRHKITKRGQNVTFRCDPISEHNRLYWYRQTLGQGPEFLTYFQNEAQLEKSRLLSDRFSAERPKGSFSTLEIQRTEQGDSAMYLCASSPEGAGGEFFGPGTRLTVL.

The chain combines TRBV4-1 with TRBJ2-5; D may be TRBD2 (6 bases). The germline V and J ends were trimmed by 4 bases and 4 bases, with 13 bases remaining between them. Germline lookup yields CDR1 MGHRA and CDR2 YSYEKL. This CDR3 spans 14 amino acids. The CDR3 sequence is CASSPRLVGETQYF. The CDR3, as DNA: TGCGCCAGCAGCCCTCGACTAGTGGGAGAGACCCAGTACTTC.

This clone has a handful of counts. Germline is not matched at one junction end, which may reflect a read error. The chain has TRBV7-9 and TRBJ1-5, with 11 positions matching TRBD1. The CDR3 covers 15 residues. The germline V gene has CDR1 SEHNR and CDR2 FQNEAQ (reference sequence). The CDR3 DNA sequence: TGTTCCAGCAGCTTAGGGACAGGGGGAGATCAGCCCCAGCATTTT. Translating it yields CSSSLGTGGDQPQHF.

The chain has TRBV18 and TRBJ1-5, with D perhaps TRBD1 (5 bases). From germline, CDR1 is KGHSH and CDR2 LQKENI. V was trimmed by 4 bases and J by 0 bases, leaving 13 bases between them. CDR3 length equals 16 residues. This chain's CDR3 is CASSLRNGGSNQPQHF. DNA for the CDR3: TGTGCCAGCTCACTTCGTAACGGGGGTAGCAATCAGCCCCAGCATTTT.

This chain connects TRBV10-1 to TRBJ1-1; maybe TRBD1 (6 bases). V lost 5 bases to trimming and J lost 8 bases, with 15 bases between them. The CDR3 has 13 residues. CDR1 is WNHNN, CDR2 SYGVQD, per germline (reference sequence). The CDR3 is CASSTPGQSEAFF. CDR3 bases: TGCGCCAGCAGTACCCCGGGACAAAGCGAAGCTTTCTTT.

The chain carries TRBV2 and TRBJ2-1, with D possibly matching TRBD1 (6 bases). The CDR3 runs to 16 residues. Germline V gene lookup returns CDR1 SNHLY and CDR2 FYNNEI. V lost 1 base and J 2 bases, leaving 12 bases between the germline ends. The DNA of the CDR3 is TGTGCCAGCAGTGAAGATACAGGGAGACCCTACAATGAGCAGTTCTTC. Translated, it gives CASSEDTGRPYNEQFF.

CDR3 nucleotide sequence: TGTGCCAGCAGTGTTGGGACAATCTATGGCTACACCTTC. This codes for CASSVGTIYGYTF. The genes are TRBV6-1 and TRBJ1-2, with D perhaps matching TRBD1 (6 bases). There are 13 residues in the CDR3. Trimming stripped 4 bases from V and 4 bases from J, with 10 bases between. Per germline, CDR1 MNHNS and CDR2 SASEGT.

The CDR3: CASTKRGYLSNYGYTF. The CDR3 nucleotides are TGTGCCAGCACCAAAAGAGGGTACCTTTCTAACTATGGCTACACCTTC. The J gene is TRBJ1-2, the V gene TRBV21-1. TRBV21-1 represents a pseudogene. The CDR3 extends over 16 amino acids.

This clone was detected only a few times. The genes are TRBV5-4 and TRBJ2-2; TRBD1 matches 9 bases. Trimming took 3 bases from V and 1 from J; bases not matched to a gene: 4. Per the germline V gene, CDR1 is SGHNT and CDR2 is YYREEE (reference sequence). The CDR3 is made up of 16 amino acids. This chain's CDR3 is CASSSGQGRNTGELFF. DNA for the CDR3: TGTGCCAGCAGCTCGGGACAGGGCCGGAACACCGGGGAGCTGTTTTTT.

This clone was picked up a small number of times. The chain is built from TRBV28 and TRBJ1-2; no definite D call. Germline lookup yields CDR1 MDHEN and CDR2 SYDVKM. This CDR3 spans 15 amino acids. V was trimmed by 3 bases and J by 6 bases, leaving 17 bases between them. CDR3 DNA: TGTGCCAGCAGTTTTAGTATGGAGTGGAGGAATGGCTACACCTTC. Translated, it gives CASSFSMEWRNGYTF.

A single count supports this clone. The chain joins TRBV2 to TRBJ1-5; TRBD1 agrees at 11 bases. Germline CDR1 SNHLY, CDR2 FYNNEI. CDR3 length: 16 amino acids. V lost 4 bases and J lost 4; bases outside the gene matches: 6. In DNA, the CDR3 is TGTGCCAGCAGTGGGGGACAGGGGGAAGGGAATCAGCCCCAGCATTTT. Translating it yields CASSGGQGEGNQPQHF.

To note about this clone: One junction end disagrees with the germline gene, perhaps due to a read error. V gene TRBV7-9 combines with J gene TRBJ2-7, with TRBD1 identical over 8 bases. The germline V gene encodes CDR1 SEHNR and CDR2 FQNEAQ (reference sequence). The CDR3 spans 12 residues. The CDR3 DNA reads as TGTTCCAGCAGCTCAGGACAGGGCAAACAGTACTTC. Residues: CSSSSGQGKQYF. Full variable domain (missing parts from reference TRBV7-9 and TRBJ2-7): DTGVSQNPRHKITKRGQNVTFRCDPISEHNRLYWYRQTLGQGPEFLTYFQNEAQLEKSRLLSDRFSAERPKGSFSTLEIQRTEQGDSAMYLCSSSSGQGKQYFGPGTRLTVT.

For the CDR3, the DNA is TGCGCCAGCAGCTTGGAAGGGGAATCGTGGACCGGGGAGCTGTTTTTT. It translates to CASSLEGESWTGELFF. The chain carries TRBV5-1 and TRBJ2-2, with a possible D match to TRBD1 (5 bases). CDR1 and CDR2 (germline): SGHRS, YFSETQ. Trimming cost V 0 bases and J 5 bases, with 14 bases left between them. The length of the CDR3 is 16 residues. Full variable domain (rest looked up from reference TRBV5-1 and TRBJ2-2): KAGVTQTPRYLIKTRGQQVTLSCSPISGHRSVSWYQQTPGQGLQFLFEYFSETQRNKGNFPGRFSGRQFSNSRSEMNVSTLELGDSALYLCASSLEGESWTGELFFGEGSRLTVL.